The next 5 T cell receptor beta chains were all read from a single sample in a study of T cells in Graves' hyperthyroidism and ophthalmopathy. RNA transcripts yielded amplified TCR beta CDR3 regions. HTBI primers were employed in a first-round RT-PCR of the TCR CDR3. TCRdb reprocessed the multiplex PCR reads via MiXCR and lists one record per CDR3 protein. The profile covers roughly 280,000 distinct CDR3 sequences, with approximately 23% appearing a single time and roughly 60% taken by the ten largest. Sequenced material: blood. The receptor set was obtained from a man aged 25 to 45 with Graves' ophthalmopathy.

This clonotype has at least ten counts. Here the CDR3 DNA reads TGCGCCAGCAGCTTCGACCATAACTATGGCTACACCTTC. Protein product: CASSFDHNYGYTF. V usage is TRBV5-1 and J usage is TRBJ1-2, with no clear D. This CDR3 spans 13 amino acids. The V end was cut by 2 bases, the J end by 1 base, with 6 bases between. Germline V gives CDR1 SGHRS, CDR2 YFSETQ.

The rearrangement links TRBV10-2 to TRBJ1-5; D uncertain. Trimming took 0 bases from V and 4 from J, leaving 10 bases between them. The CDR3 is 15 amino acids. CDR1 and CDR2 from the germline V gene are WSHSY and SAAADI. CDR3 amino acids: CASSESNLRNQPQHF. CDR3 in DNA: TGCGCCAGCAGTGAGTCGAACTTGCGAAATCAGCCCCAGCATTTT.

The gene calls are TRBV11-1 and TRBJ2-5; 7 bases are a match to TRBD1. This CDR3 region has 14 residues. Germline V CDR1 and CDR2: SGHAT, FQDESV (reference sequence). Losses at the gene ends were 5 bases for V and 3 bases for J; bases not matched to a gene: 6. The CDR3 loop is CASSLLGQKETQYF. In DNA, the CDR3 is TGTGCCAGCAGCCTATTGGGACAGAAAGAGACCCAGTACTTC.

CDR3 residues: CASGISQGVKTQYF. For the CDR3, the DNA is TGTGCTAGTGGTATCAGCCAGGGGGTTAAGACCCAGTACTTC. V usage is TRBV12-5 and J usage is TRBJ2-5; TRBD1 matches at 7 bases. Unmatched junction bases numbered 9, after V lost 5 bases and J lost 6 bases. Germline assignment: CDR1 LGHNT and CDR2 FRNRAP. CDR3 length equals 14 residues.

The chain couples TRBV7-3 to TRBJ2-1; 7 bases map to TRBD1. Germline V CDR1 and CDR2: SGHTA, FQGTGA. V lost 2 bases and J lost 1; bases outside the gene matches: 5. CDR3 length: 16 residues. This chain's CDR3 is CASSLRGQASYNEQFF. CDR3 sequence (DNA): TGTGCCAGCAGCTTACGTGGACAGGCTTCCTACAATGAGCAGTTCTTC. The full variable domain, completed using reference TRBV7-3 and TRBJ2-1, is GAGVSQTPSNKVTEKGKYVELRCDPISGHTALYWYRQSLGQGPEFLIYFQGTGAADDSGLPNDRFFAVRPEGSVSTLKIQRTERGDSAVYLCASSLRGQASYNEQFFGPGTRLTVL.